The source of this T cell receptor beta chain is a study of T cell repertoires in cytomegalovirus infection. Overall study: The public TCR beta signatures pointed to both CMV infection and matching HLA type.

Many counts were recorded for this clonotype. Its antigen remains unknown. TCRdb re-called the reads with MiXCR, one entry per CDR3 protein. The sample yields tens of thousands of distinct CDR3 sequences, 20% to 30% seen once. General observations from the study: Carriers of CMV and the relevant HLA type were discriminated by public TCR beta frequency. There were HLA-C-restricted CMV-specific TCR beta clonotypes dominating the ex vivo response.

The V gene lost 1 base and the J gene lost 7 bases, with 10 bases spanning the gap. The CDR3 is 13 residues long. The starting material was CD8+ T cells from cultured PBMCs, obtained from culture after CMV antigen stimulation. This receptor was identified in a human donor in good health (CMV status not recorded). Some clones in this sample may be carry-over from other donors' samples. The V gene is TRBV12-3 or TRBV12-4, the J gene TRBJ1-2; D is undetermined. CDR3 loop: CASSLGPAGGYTF. The CDR3, as DNA: TGTGCCAGCAGTTTAGGCCCGGCTGGTGGCTACACCTTC.